The T cell receptor (beta chain) under discussion was sequenced for a study of neurological immune-mediated disorders. Overall study results and limits: There were no CDR3 amino acid sequences shared by expanded clones across subjects, a result suggesting private repertoires in all groups.

The unsorted libraries were prepared from 2 million PBMCs (stored at -80 C). The germline V gene encodes CDR1 SGDLS and CDR2 YYNGEE. CDR3 length: 17 residues. The V and J ends lost 4 bases and 2 bases, in that order; junction bases with no gene match: 10. The sample holds a few counts of this clonotype. Its antigen remains unidentified. The cDNA was produced through 5'RACE with 10-nucleotide random UMIs. In every sequencing run, more than 180 million TCR-beta sequences were generated from 15-18 subjects. A single record per CDR3 protein comes from TCRdb applying MiXCR to the 5' RACE reads. The profile shows about 79,000 distinct CDR3 sequences, roughly 14% of them singletons.

The rearrangement links TRBV9 to TRBJ2-3, with TRBD2 identical over 10 bases. Sequencing was performed on PBMCs. The TCR originated in a woman aged 50 to 65 in good health. CDR3 in DNA: TGTGCCAGCAGCCCGAGAGGGAGCGGGAGGGCCACAGATACGCAGTATTTT. Protein: CASSPRGSGRATDTQYF.